Listed here is a single TCR beta chain. These data come from a study of blood T cell repertoires in COVID-19. Across the study: There were acute and convalescent COVID-19 samples, and they came from the United States, Italy and Spain. PBMCs, B-cell-depleted T cells, or T cells provided the cDNA or gDNA that made up the material.

In the original workflow: By means of reference gene primer amplification, nucleated cell counts were estimated. TCRdb's table, derived via immunoSEQ multiplex PCR, lists solely in-frame clones and lacks some. That table gives V, J and clone size, and the DNA gave D and trimming. The repertoire consists of under 85,000 clones, with about 86% occurring once and the leading ten covering approximately 39%. The CDR3 totals 13 residues. The germline V gene encodes CDR1 SGHAT and CDR2 FQNNGV. V was clipped by 5 bases and J by 10 bases, with 16 bases between them. Sequenced material: peripheral blood. V is TRBV11-2 and J is TRBJ2-3, with a weak D call TRBD2 (6 bases). This clonotype was obtained from a man aged 80 or over with active or convalescent COVID-19. The CDR3 sequence: CASSPLTSLAQYF. CDR3 nucleotide sequence: TGTGCCAGCAGCCCCTTGACTAGTCTTGCGCAGTATTTT.